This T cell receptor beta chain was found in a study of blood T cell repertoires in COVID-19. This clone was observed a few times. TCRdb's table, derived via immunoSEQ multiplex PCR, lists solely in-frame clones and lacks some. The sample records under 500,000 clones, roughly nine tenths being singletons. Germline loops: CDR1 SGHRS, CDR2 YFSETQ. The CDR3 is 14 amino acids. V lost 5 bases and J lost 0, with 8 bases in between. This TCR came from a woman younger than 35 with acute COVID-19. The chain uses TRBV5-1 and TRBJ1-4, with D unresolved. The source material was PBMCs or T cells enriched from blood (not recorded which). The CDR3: CASSLDSTNEKLFF. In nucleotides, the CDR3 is TGCGCCAGCAGTCTGGACTCAACTAATGAAAAACTGTTTTTT.